This entry lists 14 T cell receptor beta chains sequenced from one sample in a study of identical twins. In TCRdb, the 5' RACE reads were re-called with MiXCR into one record per CDR3 protein. This sample has some 500,000 distinct CDR3 sequences, with around a tenth found just once. These same records also appear under a second study, on yellow fever vaccine responses in identical twins.

Sequenced material: PBMCs. These receptors originate from a woman aged 18-30 years in good health.

This clonotype was seen only a few times. The chain recombines TRBV6-1 with TRBJ2-2; perhaps TRBD1 as D (5 bases). The CDR3 extends over 15 amino acids. Trimming removed 7 bases from V and 2 bases from J, with 14 bases in between. Germline V CDR1 and CDR2: MNHNS, SASEGT. For the CDR3, the DNA is TGTGCCAGCAAGGGTTGGCAGGGAAACACCGGGGAGCTGTTTTTT. This encodes CASKGWQGNTGELFF.

This clonotype was seen many times. The V call is TRBV27, the J call TRBJ2-7; perhaps TRBD1 as D (6 bases). The CDR3 loop spans 16 amino acids. V was clipped by 2 bases and J by 0 bases, with 14 bases between them. From germline, CDR1 is MNHEY and CDR2 SMNVEV (reference sequence). This CDR3 is CASSLTGLPLSYEQYF. CDR3 nucleotides: TGTGCCAGCAGTTTAACAGGGCTCCCCCTCTCCTACGAGCAGTACTTC.

Ten or more counts support this clonotype. The chain recombines TRBV28 with TRBJ1-5; D is perhaps TRBD1 (5 bases). With 4 bases removed from V and 8 bases from J, the gap between germline ends came to 18 bases. Germline values: CDR1 MDHEN, CDR2 SYDVKM. This CDR3 is 15 amino acids long. The CDR3 loop is CASSSPLDRTEPQHF. The CDR3 DNA reads as TGTGCCAGCAGTTCCCCCCTTGACAGAACGGAGCCCCAGCATTTT.

J is TRBJ2-5 and V is TRBV5-1, with D tentatively TRBD2 (5 bases). This CDR3 contains 14 residues. Trimming shortened V by 4 bases and J by 4 bases, and 14 bases separated the two germline ends. Germline values: CDR1 SGHRS, CDR2 YFSETQ. The CDR3 sequence: CASSSVGLGETQYF. The CDR3, as DNA: TGCGCCAGCAGCAGCGTTGGACTCGGAGAGACCCAGTACTTC.

This clonotype has only a few counts. CDR3 loop: CAWSVLGPKNTEAFF. The CDR3 DNA sequence: TGTGCCTGGAGTGTTCTGGGACCGAAGAACACTGAAGCTTTCTTT. The chain employs TRBV30 and TRBJ1-1; D possibly corresponds to TRBD1 (5 bases). V gave up 0 bases and J gave up 1 base, with 12 bases separating them. Germline CDR1 reads GTSNPN; CDR2 reads SVGIG (reference sequence). The CDR3 has 15 residues. Supplemented by reference TRBV30 and TRBJ1-1, the full variable domain reads SQTIHQWPATLVQPVGSPLSLECTVEGTSNPNLYWYRQAAGRGLQLLFYSVGIGQISSEVPQNLSASRPQDRQFILSSKKLLLSDSGFYLCAWSVLGPKNTEAFFGQGTRLTVV.

This chain connects TRBV2 to TRBJ2-7; D is possibly TRBD1 (5 bases). Germline V gives CDR1 SNHLY, CDR2 FYNNEI. V dropped 3 bases and J dropped 3 bases, with 15 bases sitting between them. This CDR3 is 15 amino acids long. Here the CDR3 DNA reads TGTGCCAGCAGTGAGGTTACAGGTTTTTTCTACGAGCAGTACTTC. The encoded protein is CASSEVTGFFYEQYF. Variable domain in full (rest from reference TRBV2 and TRBJ2-7): EPEVTQTPSHQVTQMGQEVILRCVPISNHLYFYWYRQILGQKVEFLVSFYNNEISEKSEIFDDQFSVERPDGSNFTLKIRSTKLEDSAMYFCASSEVTGFFYEQYFGPGTRLTVT.

V and J are TRBV21-1 and TRBJ2-7; TRBD2 is the table's D call and was not checked against the DNA. TRBV21-1 constitutes a pseudogene. The CDR3 runs 16 residues. This CDR3 is CASSKVSGLYAYEQYF. CDR3 sequence (DNA): TGTGCCAGCAGCAAAGTTTCCGGACTCTACGCCTACGAGCAGTACTTC.

In its sample, this clonotype was seen a few times. The rearrangement joins TRBV4-3 to TRBJ2-7; D might be TRBD2 (6 bases). The germline gives CDR1 LGHNA, CDR2 YSLEER. This CDR3 is 16 amino acids long. Trimming pared 2 bases from V and 2 bases from J, leaving 16 bases between. The CDR3 sequence: CASSQQPASVAYEQYF. The CDR3 nucleotides read TGCGCCAGCAGCCAACAACCGGCTAGCGTTGCCTACGAGCAGTACTTC.

This clonotype was seen more than once but under ten times. The chain uses TRBV2 and TRBJ1-5; 10 nucleotides align to TRBD1. The CDR3 spans 14 residues. Unmatched junction bases numbered 6, after V lost 7 bases and J lost 6 bases. From germline, CDR1 is SNHLY and CDR2 FYNNEI. The CDR3 is CASTGTGATQPQHF. DNA for the CDR3: TGTGCCAGCACCGGGACAGGGGCCACTCAGCCCCAGCATTTT. The whole variable domain, filled in from reference TRBV2 and TRBJ1-5, reads EPEVTQTPSHQVTQMGQEVILRCVPISNHLYFYWYRQILGQKVEFLVSFYNNEISEKSEIFDDQFSVERPDGSNFTLKIRSTKLEDSAMYFCASTGTGATQPQHFGDGTRLSIL.

This clonotype was detected many times. This chain uses TRBV27 with TRBJ2-7; D call uncertain. V gave up 6 bases and J gave up 1 base, with 10 bases separating them. Germline CDR1 reads MNHEY; CDR2 reads SMNVEV (reference sequence). The CDR3 covers 13 residues. The chain's CDR3 is CASRPTGSYEQYF. The CDR3 DNA follows: TGTGCCAGCAGGCCGACTGGATCCTACGAGCAGTACTTC.

A few counts support this clonotype. The chain employs TRBV9 and TRBJ2-2; D remains ambiguous. V was trimmed by 0 bases and J by 0 bases, leaving 3 bases between them. This CDR3 has 14 residues. The germline V gene has CDR1 SGDLS and CDR2 YYNGEE. The DNA for the CDR3 is TGTGCCAGCAGCGTAGACGCGAACACCGGGGAGCTGTTTTTT. This translates into CASSVDANTGELFF.

This clonotype has at least ten counts. CDR3: CATSSREHTGELFF. The DNA of the CDR3 is TGTGCCACCAGTTCCCGGGAGCACACCGGGGAGCTGTTTTTT. The V gene is TRBV15, the J gene TRBJ2-2; TRBD2 is a possible D gene (6 bases). The CDR3 totals 14 residues. Trimming cost V 6 bases and J 3 bases, with 11 bases left between them. Germline CDR1 and CDR2: LNHNV and YYDKDF (reference sequence). Full variable domain (remainder filled in from reference TRBV15 and TRBJ2-2): DAMVIQNPRYQVTQFGKPVTLSCSQTLNHNVMYWYQQKSSQAPKLLFHYYDKDFNNEADTPDNFQSRRPNTSFCFLDIRSPGLGDTAMYLCATSSREHTGELFFGEGSRLTVL.

The gene calls are TRBV12-3 or TRBV12-4 and TRBJ2-1; D perhaps matches TRBD1 (5 bases). This CDR3 is 13 amino acids long. The germline V and J ends were trimmed by 3 bases and 6 bases, with 9 bases remaining between them. CDR3 DNA sequence: TGTGCCAGCAGTTTCTCCAGGGCCAATGAGCAGTTCTTC. It codes for CASSFSRANEQFF.

This clonotype was counted many times. The chain carries TRBV4-3 and TRBJ2-7; TRBD2 agrees at 14 bases. CDR3 size: 20 residues. Per germline, CDR1 LGHNA and CDR2 YSLEER. V was pared by 1 base and J by 6 bases, with 17 bases of the junction left unmatched. CDR3 in amino acids: CASSQVTLTTGLAGVGEQYF. In nucleotides, the CDR3 is TGCGCCAGCAGCCAAGTAACTCTGACTACGGGACTAGCGGGAGTGGGCGAGCAGTACTTC.